This entry concerns a single T cell receptor beta chain. What it binds is unknown. This PCR relied on a set of 60 Vbeta primers and 13 Jbeta primers. Only in-frame clones appear in the TCRdb table, and some are missing; sequencing was by immunoSEQ multiplex PCR. In all, the sample yields 150,000 or so clones. The CDR3 consists of 12 residues. Trimming removed 5 bases at V and 3 bases at J, with 7 bases between. Germline V lookup: CDR1 LNHDA, CDR2 SQIVND (reference sequence). These data belong to a study of cytomegalovirus exposure and HLA in healthy donors. Whole-study results and caveats: Excluded: some indistinguishable V segments such as TRBV6-2 and TRBV6-3. In vitro testing confirmed a few CMV-associated chains as specific for CMV antigens. Prediction of most subjects' HLA-A and HLA-B alleles by TCR beta sequences was reportedly accurate.

The clonotype originates from a man aged 18-30 years in good health and CMV-seronegative. J is TRBJ1-1 and V is TRBV19, with a possible D match to TRBD1 (5 bases). The sample was PBMCs. The DNA for the CDR3 is TGTGCCAGTAGTGACAGATACACTGAAGCTTTCTTT. It yields the protein CASSDRYTEAFF.